Shown below are 29 T cell receptor beta chains from a single sample sequenced in a study of PD-1 blockade in classical Hodgkin lymphoma. Exposure to brentuximab vedotin varied, and each patient had relapsed following autologous stem cell transplantation. Repertoires were generated with immunoSEQ multiplex PCR, while TCRdb's copy carries only in-frame clones and drops some. The sample shows roughly 12,000 clones, around 80% of them seen only once. The sample here was peripheral blood mononuclear cells (PBMCs), taken at baseline. Every receptor here comes from a human donor with classical Hodgkin lymphoma.

The chain is built from TRBV4-2 and TRBJ2-7, with a tentative D call TRBD1 (5 bases). CDR1 is LGHNA, CDR2 YNFKEQ, per germline. V was pared by 0 bases and J by 3 bases, with 12 bases between. The CDR3 sequence is 15 residues long. CDR3 bases: TGTGCCAGCAGCCAAGATATTTTAGGGGACTACGAGCAGTACTTC. It codes for CASSQDILGDYEQYF.

In this sample, this clone turned up once. The chain combines TRBV15 with TRBJ1-2; D unresolved. This CDR3 region has 13 residues. CDR1 is LNHNV and CDR2 is YYDKDF in the germline V gene (reference sequence). V was trimmed by 0 bases and J by 6 bases, leaving 8 bases between them. The CDR3 DNA sequence: TGTGCCACCAGCAGAGAGGTCGGTGATGGCTACACCTTC. It yields the protein CATSREVGDGYTF.

The chain uses TRBV5-1 and TRBJ2-2, with no clear D. Per the germline V gene, CDR1 is SGHRS and CDR2 is YFSETQ. CDR3 length equals 14 residues. V shed 7 bases and J shed 6 bases, with 16 bases lying between them. CDR3 coding DNA: TGCGCCAGCTGCGAGACCTCTAACCCCGGGGAGCTGTTTTTT. This sequence encodes CASCETSNPGELFF.

The CDR3 spells CASSLPGPHGYTF. DNA for the CDR3: TGTGCCAGCAGCTTACCAGGGCCTCATGGCTACACCTTC. The V gene is TRBV7-2, the J gene TRBJ1-2, with a weak D call TRBD1 (5 bases). CDR3 size: 13 residues. Germline CDR1 reads SGHTA; CDR2 reads FQGNSA. V was trimmed by 2 bases and J by 6 bases, leaving 10 bases between them.

This clone was recorded only once. The J gene is TRBJ2-5, the V gene TRBV2, with 11 bases that match TRBD1. The CDR3 spans 16 residues. The ends lost 5 bases at V and 4 bases at J; junction bases unmatched: 9. CDR1 is SNHLY and CDR2 is FYNNEI in the germline V gene. The CDR3 DNA reads as TGTGCCAGCAGTCTTAGGACAGGGGGCAAGGGAGAGACCCAGTACTTC. Its translation is CASSLRTGGKGETQYF.

V usage is TRBV5-1 and J usage is TRBJ1-1; TRBD1 is a possible D gene (5 bases). Trimming cost V 3 bases and J 0 bases, with 18 bases left between them. This CDR3 contains 17 residues. Per germline, CDR1 SGHRS and CDR2 YFSETQ. The CDR3 region is CASSSGDDSSMNTEAFF. For the CDR3, the DNA is TGCGCCAGCAGCTCGGGGGACGACAGCTCCATGAACACTGAAGCTTTCTTT.

This clone was observed a handful of times. The chain combines TRBV7-8 with TRBJ2-7; 8 nucleotides align to TRBD1. With V trimmed by 3 bases and J by 2 bases, 9 bases remained unmatched. CDR1 and CDR2 (germline): SGHVS, FQNEAQ. This CDR3 region has 16 residues. DNA of the CDR3: TGTGCCAGCAGCTTGAACCCGGGACAGGCGGCCTACGAGCAGTACTTC. Its protein product is CASSLNPGQAAYEQYF.

This clone came up once. The chain has TRBV5-5 and TRBJ2-7; tentative D call: TRBD2 (6 bases). The V end lost 6 bases, the J end lost 2 bases, and 15 bases lay between the germline ends. CDR3 length: 14 amino acids. Germline loops: CDR1 SGHKS, CDR2 YYEKEE (reference sequence). The CDR3 bases are TGTGCCAGCACCCGGGGGACGTTCACCTACGAGCAGTACTTC. Protein sequence: CASTRGTFTYEQYF.

DNA for the CDR3: TGTGCCAGCAGCTTGTTGGGGGGCTACACCTTC. Translated: CASSLLGGYTF. V is TRBV5-6 and J is TRBJ1-2; D unresolved. This CDR3 contains 11 residues. Trimming removed 1 base at V and 8 bases at J, with 6 bases between. Germline V gene lookup returns CDR1 SGHDT and CDR2 YYEEEE.

The chain recombines TRBV7-6 with TRBJ2-3; no definite D call. Trimming left V 1 base short and J 3 bases short, with 8 bases between. CDR1 is SGHVS and CDR2 is FNYEAQ in the germline V gene. The CDR3 totals 14 residues. This CDR3 reads CASSLGPRTDTQYF. CDR3 DNA sequence: TGTGCCAGCAGCTTAGGGCCGAGGACAGATACGCAGTATTTT.

This clone was seen more than once but under ten times. J is TRBJ1-5 and V is TRBV7-6; D uncertain. This CDR3 comprises 15 residues. Trimming took 2 bases from V and 0 from J, leaving 8 bases between them. CDR1 is SGHVS and CDR2 is FNYEAQ in the germline V gene. The CDR3 protein is CASSLSAVSNQPQHF. CDR3 DNA: TGTGCCAGCAGCTTATCGGCAGTTAGCAATCAGCCCCAGCATTTT.

This chain connects TRBV2 to TRBJ2-3, with unresolved D. The V and J ends lost 2 bases and 6 bases respectively, with 9 bases between them. The CDR3 spans 13 residues. Germline-derived CDR1 and CDR2 are SNHLY and FYNNEI. This CDR3 is CASSEISRDTQYF. CDR3 bases: TGTGCCAGCAGTGAAATTTCGAGGGATACGCAGTATTTT.

The V call is TRBV7-9, the J call TRBJ2-5; no clear D gene. The germline V and J ends were trimmed by 5 bases and 9 bases, with 25 bases remaining between them. Per germline, CDR1 SEHNR and CDR2 FQNEAQ (reference sequence). CDR3 length: 16 residues. The CDR3 nucleotides read TGTGCCAGCAGCCCGAAACCTTCCCTGAATATAGGGTCCCAGTACTTC. It codes for CASSPKPSLNIGSQYF.

The chain combines TRBV6-1 with TRBJ2-7, with D unresolved. The CDR3 is made up of 15 amino acids. Germline loops: CDR1 MNHNS, CDR2 SASEGT. The V and J ends lost 0 bases and 0 bases respectively, with 9 bases between them. In nucleotides, the CDR3 is TGTGCCAGCAGTGAAGCATCATTCGGCTCCTACGAGCAGTACGTC. Translation: CASSEASFGSYEQYV.

The chain joins TRBV18 to TRBJ1-1; D possibly corresponds to TRBD1 (6 bases). The CDR3 sequence is 16 residues long. Trimming took off 3 bases at V and 5 bases at J, with 19 bases between the two ends. Germline V gives CDR1 KGHSH, CDR2 LQKENI. Written as DNA, the CDR3 is TGTGCCAGCTCACCGAACATGGGGGGCAGTCCGACTGAAGCTTTCTTT. Its protein product is CASSPNMGGSPTEAFF.

The chain recombines TRBV10-3 with TRBJ2-5; 12 nucleotides agree with TRBD2. CDR1 is ENHRY, CDR2 SYGVKD, per germline. V shed 3 bases and J 4 bases; nucleotides not matched to a gene: 6. The CDR3 is 16 residues long. CDR3 DNA sequence: TGTGCCATCAGTGATCCTAGCGGGGGGGGTGGAGAGACCCAGTACTTC. Protein sequence: CAISDPSGGGGETQYF.

In the case of this clone: Germline and junction disagree at one end, which may indicate a read error. Written as DNA, the CDR3 is TGTGCCAGTAGAAGGTTTGGACAGGGTTGGACCGGGGAGCTGCTTTTT. Its protein is CASRRFGQGWTGELLF. The rearrangement uses TRBV19 and TRBJ2-2; 8 bases fit TRBD1. The CDR3 is made up of 16 amino acids. CDR1 and CDR2 (germline): LNHDA, SQIVND (reference sequence).

The chain is built from TRBV6-5 and TRBJ2-3, with 7 bases fitting TRBD1. With V trimmed by 6 bases and J by 2 bases, 5 bases remained unmatched. Germline assignment: CDR1 MNHEY and CDR2 SVGAGI. CDR3 length: 14 amino acids. The CDR3 DNA follows: TGTGCCAGCAGAAGACAGGGACCCACAGATACGCAGTATTTT. It specifies CASRRQGPTDTQYF.

This clone has more than one count but fewer than ten. The V call is TRBV7-2, the J call TRBJ2-1, with no clear D. The CDR3 covers 14 residues. V gave up 5 bases and J gave up 3 bases, with 11 bases separating them. From germline, CDR1 is SGHTA and CDR2 FQGNSA. The CDR3 bases are TGTGCCAGCAGCCAGGACCAGAGCTACAATGAGCAGTTCTTC. This encodes CASSQDQSYNEQFF. Supplemented by reference TRBV7-2 and TRBJ2-1, the full variable domain reads GAGVSQSPSNKVTEKGKDVELRCDPISGHTALYWYRQSLGQGLEFLIYFQGNSAPDKSGLPSDRFSAERTGGSVSTLTIQRTQQEDSAVYLCASSQDQSYNEQFFGPGTRLTVL.

This clone was picked up a small number of times. The V call is TRBV5-1, the J call TRBJ1-2; 8 bases fit TRBD1. V lost 5 bases, J lost 2 bases, and 14 bases stayed unmatched. The length of the CDR3 is 17 residues. From germline, CDR1 is SGHRS and CDR2 YFSETQ. Here the CDR3 reads CASSLDRGGGRNYGYTF. The DNA of the CDR3 is TGCGCCAGCAGTCTAGACAGGGGAGGAGGCCGAAACTATGGCTACACCTTC. Full variable domain (rest looked up from reference TRBV5-1 and TRBJ1-2): KAGVTQTPRYLIKTRGQQVTLSCSPISGHRSVSWYQQTPGQGLQFLFEYFSETQRNKGNFPGRFSGRQFSNSRSEMNVSTLELGDSALYLCASSLDRGGGRNYGYTFGSGTRLTVV.

The rearrangement joins TRBV6-1 to TRBJ2-7; 9 bases line up with TRBD1. The CDR3 is 15 residues long. The V and J ends lost 7 bases and 4 bases, in that order; junction bases with no gene match: 11. The V gene's germline CDR1 is MNHNS and CDR2 SASEGT. CDR3 in amino acids: CASTDPRTGAYEQYV. For the CDR3, the DNA is TGTGCCAGCACTGACCCTAGGACAGGGGCTTACGAGCAGTACGTC.

The chain recombines TRBV7-2 with TRBJ2-1; no definite D call. This CDR3 comprises 15 residues. Per germline, CDR1 SGHTA and CDR2 FQGNSA. V was pared by 5 bases and J by 6 bases, with 17 bases between. The chain's CDR3 is CASSAFMQTPNEQFF. In nucleotides, the CDR3 is TGTGCCAGCAGCGCCTTTATGCAGACCCCCAATGAGCAGTTCTTC. The full variable domain, in which reference TRBV7-2 and TRBJ2-1 provide the parts outside the CDR3, is GAGVSQSPSNKVTEKGKDVELRCDPISGHTALYWYRQSLGQGLEFLIYFQGNSAPDKSGLPSDRFSAERTGGSVSTLTIQRTQQEDSAVYLCASSAFMQTPNEQFFGPGTRLTVL.

The chain is built from TRBV5-8 and TRBJ1-2, with D perhaps TRBD1 (5 bases). Germline V gene data show CDR1 as SGHTS and CDR2 as YDEGEE. V dropped 3 bases and J dropped 4 bases, with 16 bases sitting between them. This CDR3 spans 15 amino acids. As DNA, the CDR3 is TGTGCCAGCAGCTCCGGGACGGCGGCGGGCTATGGCTACACCTTC. Protein: CASSSGTAAGYGYTF.

This sequence joins TRBV7-9 and TRBJ1-3; D may be TRBD1 (5 bases). Germline CDR1 is SEHNR and CDR2 is FQNEAQ (reference sequence). V lost 5 bases, J lost 4 bases, and 18 bases lay in between. The CDR3 consists of 16 residues. The CDR3 DNA is TGTGCCAGCAGCGCACCGAGATTGGGGGTCGGAAACACCATATATTTT. It is translated as CASSAPRLGVGNTIYF.

The chain is built from TRBV18 and TRBJ2-1, with 14 bases aligning to TRBD2. Trimming cost V 1 base and J 9 bases; bases outside gene matches: 5. Germline CDR1 is KGHSH and CDR2 is LQKENI. The CDR3 totals 16 residues. The CDR3 loop reads CASSPRLAGGPAEQFF. CDR3 sequence (DNA): TGTGCCAGCTCACCACGACTAGCGGGGGGGCCGGCTGAGCAGTTCTTC.

By its share, this clone is medium-sized. The chain uses TRBV2 and TRBJ1-6, with TRBD1 as a possible D gene (6 bases). The CDR3 length is 16 residues. Trimming removed 4 bases at V and 7 bases at J, with 17 bases between. CDR1 is SNHLY, CDR2 FYNNEI, per germline. The CDR3, as DNA: TGTGCCAGCAGTGGGGGGGCGAGGAGAACGAATTCACCCCTCCACTTT. This codes for CASSGGARRTNSPLHF.

The V and J genes are TRBV6-1 and TRBJ1-6; a weak D match, TRBD1 (6 bases). Per the germline V gene, CDR1 is MNHNS and CDR2 is SASEGT. The CDR3 is 16 amino acids. The V gene lost 1 base and the J gene lost 8 bases, with 15 bases spanning the gap. CDR3 bases: TGTGCCAGCAGTGAAGGAGGGGGGCTGATGGATTCACCCCTCCACTTT. It encodes CASSEGGGLMDSPLHF.

As concerns this clone: At one end the junction does not follow the germline gene, possibly because of a read error. The rearrangement uses TRBV6-1 and TRBJ1-2; TRBD1 matches at 8 bases. The CDR3 has 14 amino acids. CDR1 and CDR2 from the germline V gene are MNHNS and SASEGT. The CDR3 is CASSPRTGNSGYTF. For the CDR3, the DNA is TGTGCCAGCAGTCCGCGGACAGGGAACTCTGGCTACACCTTC.

The chain carries TRBV30 and TRBJ1-2; 9 positions match TRBD1. Per the germline V gene, CDR1 is GTSNPN and CDR2 is SVGIG (reference sequence). The CDR3 runs 13 residues. J was trimmed by 4 bases and V by 2 bases; bases with no gene match: 2. This chain's CDR3 is CAWSLGQGYGYTF. The DNA of the CDR3 is TGTGCCTGGAGTTTGGGACAGGGCTATGGCTACACCTTC.